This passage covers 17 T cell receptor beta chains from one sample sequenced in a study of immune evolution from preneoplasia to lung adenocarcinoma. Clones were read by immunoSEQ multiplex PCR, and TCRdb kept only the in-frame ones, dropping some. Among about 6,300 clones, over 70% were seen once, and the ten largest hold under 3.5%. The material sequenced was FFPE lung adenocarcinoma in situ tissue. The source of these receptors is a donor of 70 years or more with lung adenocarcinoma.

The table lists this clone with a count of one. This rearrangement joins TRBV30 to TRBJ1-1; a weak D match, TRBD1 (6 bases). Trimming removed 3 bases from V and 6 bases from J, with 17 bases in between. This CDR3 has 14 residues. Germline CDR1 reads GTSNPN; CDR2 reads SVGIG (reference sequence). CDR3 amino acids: CAWRGQGINSEAFF. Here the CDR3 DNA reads TGTGCCTGGAGAGGGCAGGGGATTAACTCTGAAGCTTTCTTT.

CDR3 in amino acids: CASSSSGGYNEQFF. Written as DNA, the CDR3 is TGTGCCAGCAGTTCCAGCGGGGGGTACAATGAGCAGTTCTTC. The rearrangement links TRBV6-6 to TRBJ2-1, with 9 bases that match TRBD2. The CDR3 has 14 amino acids. Trimming at V came to 4 bases and at J to 4 bases, leaving 2 bases not matched to a gene. Germline CDR1 and CDR2: MNHNY and SVGAGI (reference sequence).

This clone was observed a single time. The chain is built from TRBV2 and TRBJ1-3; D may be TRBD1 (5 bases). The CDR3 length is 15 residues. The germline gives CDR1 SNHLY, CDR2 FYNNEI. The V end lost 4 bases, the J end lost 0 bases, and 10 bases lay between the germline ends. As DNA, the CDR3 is TGTGCCAGCAGTGTGAGGGGAGCCTCTGGAAACACCATATATTTT. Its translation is CASSVRGASGNTIYF.

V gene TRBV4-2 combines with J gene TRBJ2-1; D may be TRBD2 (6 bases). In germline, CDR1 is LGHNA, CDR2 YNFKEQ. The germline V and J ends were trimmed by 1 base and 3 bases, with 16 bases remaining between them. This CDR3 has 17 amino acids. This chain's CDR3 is CASSQVGSGVDYNEQFF. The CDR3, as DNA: TGTGCCAGCAGCCAAGTAGGATCGGGAGTGGACTACAATGAGCAGTTCTTC.

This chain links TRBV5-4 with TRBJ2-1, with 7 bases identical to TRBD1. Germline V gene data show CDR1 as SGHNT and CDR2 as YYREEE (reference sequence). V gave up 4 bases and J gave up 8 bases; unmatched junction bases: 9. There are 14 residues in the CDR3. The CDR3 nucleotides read TGTGCCAGCAGCACCTGGACAGGCTGGCATGAGCAGTTCTTC. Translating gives CASSTWTGWHEQFF.

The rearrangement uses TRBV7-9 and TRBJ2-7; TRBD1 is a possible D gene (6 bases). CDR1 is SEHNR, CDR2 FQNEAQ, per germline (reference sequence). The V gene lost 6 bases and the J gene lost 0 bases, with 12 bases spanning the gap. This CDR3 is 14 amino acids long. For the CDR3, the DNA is TGTGCCAGCAGTTTTACAGGGAACTCCTACGAGCAGTACTTC. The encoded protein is CASSFTGNSYEQYF.

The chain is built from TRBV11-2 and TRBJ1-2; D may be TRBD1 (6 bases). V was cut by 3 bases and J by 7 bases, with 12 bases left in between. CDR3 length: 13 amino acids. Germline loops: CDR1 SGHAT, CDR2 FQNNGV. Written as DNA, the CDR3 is TGTGCCAGCAGCTTGGAGGGGGAAGCTGGCTACACCTTC. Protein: CASSLEGEAGYTF.

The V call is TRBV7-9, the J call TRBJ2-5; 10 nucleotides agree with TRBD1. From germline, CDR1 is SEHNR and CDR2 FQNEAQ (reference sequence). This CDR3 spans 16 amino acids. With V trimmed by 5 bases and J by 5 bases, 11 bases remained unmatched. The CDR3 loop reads CASSPRGTGVGETQYF. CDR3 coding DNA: TGTGCCAGCAGCCCTAGAGGGACAGGGGTTGGGGAGACCCAGTACTTC.

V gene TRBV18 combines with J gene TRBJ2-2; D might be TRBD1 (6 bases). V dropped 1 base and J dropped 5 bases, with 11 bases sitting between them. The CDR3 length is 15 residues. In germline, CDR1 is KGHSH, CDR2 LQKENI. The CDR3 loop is CASSPRAGETGELFF. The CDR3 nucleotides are TGTGCCAGCTCACCACGTGCAGGGGAGACCGGGGAGCTGTTTTTT.

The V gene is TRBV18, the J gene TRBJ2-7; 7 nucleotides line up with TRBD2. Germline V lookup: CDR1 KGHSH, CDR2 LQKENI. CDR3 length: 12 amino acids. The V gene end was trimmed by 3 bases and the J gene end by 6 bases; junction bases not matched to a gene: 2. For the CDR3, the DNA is TGTGCCAGCTCACCGGGAGGGTTCGAGCAGTACTTC. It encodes CASSPGGFEQYF.

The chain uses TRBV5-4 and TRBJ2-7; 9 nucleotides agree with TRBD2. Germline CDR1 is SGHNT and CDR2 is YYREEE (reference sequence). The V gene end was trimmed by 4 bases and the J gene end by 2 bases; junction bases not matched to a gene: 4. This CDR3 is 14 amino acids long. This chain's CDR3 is CASSRTSVAYEQYF. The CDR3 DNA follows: TGTGCCAGCAGCCGGACTAGCGTGGCCTACGAGCAGTACTTC.

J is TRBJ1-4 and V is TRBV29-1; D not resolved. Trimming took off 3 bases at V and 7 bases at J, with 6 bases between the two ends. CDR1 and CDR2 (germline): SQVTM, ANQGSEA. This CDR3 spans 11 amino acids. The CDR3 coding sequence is TGCAGCGTTGAGCGGGTTGAAAAACTGTTTTTT. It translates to CSVERVEKLFF.

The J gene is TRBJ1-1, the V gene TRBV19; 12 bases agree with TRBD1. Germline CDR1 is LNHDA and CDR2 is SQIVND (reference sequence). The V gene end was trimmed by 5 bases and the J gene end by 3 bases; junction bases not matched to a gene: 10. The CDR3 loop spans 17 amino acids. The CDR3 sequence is CASSPGQGAQGDTEAFF. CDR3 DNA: TGTGCCAGTAGTCCGGGACAGGGGGCCCAGGGGGACACTGAAGCTTTCTTT.

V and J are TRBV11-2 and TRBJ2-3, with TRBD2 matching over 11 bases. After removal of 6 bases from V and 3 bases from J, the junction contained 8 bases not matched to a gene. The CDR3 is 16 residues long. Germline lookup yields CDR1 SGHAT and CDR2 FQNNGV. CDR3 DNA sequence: TGTGCCAGCAGAAAATGGACTAGCGGGCGAACAGATACGCAGTATTTT. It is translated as CASRKWTSGRTDTQYF.

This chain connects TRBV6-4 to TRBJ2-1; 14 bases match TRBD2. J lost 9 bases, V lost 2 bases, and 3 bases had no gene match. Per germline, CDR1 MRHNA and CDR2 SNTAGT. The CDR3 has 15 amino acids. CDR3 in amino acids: CASSDGTSGSFEQFF. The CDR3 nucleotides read TGTGCCAGCAGTGACGGGACTAGCGGGAGTTTTGAGCAGTTCTTC.

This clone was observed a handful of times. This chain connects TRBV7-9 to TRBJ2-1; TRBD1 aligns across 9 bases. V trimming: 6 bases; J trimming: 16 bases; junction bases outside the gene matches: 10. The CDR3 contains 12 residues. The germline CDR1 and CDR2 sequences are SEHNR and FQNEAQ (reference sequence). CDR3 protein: CASRSTGGAGFF. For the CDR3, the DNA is TGTGCCAGCAGGTCCACAGGGGGCGCGGGTTTCTTC.

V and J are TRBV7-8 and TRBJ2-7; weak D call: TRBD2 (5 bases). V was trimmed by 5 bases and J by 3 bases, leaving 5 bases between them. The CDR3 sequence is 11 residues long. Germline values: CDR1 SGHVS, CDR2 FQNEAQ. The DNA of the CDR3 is TGTGCCAGCAGCCGGGACTACGAGCAGTACTTC. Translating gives CASSRDYEQYF.